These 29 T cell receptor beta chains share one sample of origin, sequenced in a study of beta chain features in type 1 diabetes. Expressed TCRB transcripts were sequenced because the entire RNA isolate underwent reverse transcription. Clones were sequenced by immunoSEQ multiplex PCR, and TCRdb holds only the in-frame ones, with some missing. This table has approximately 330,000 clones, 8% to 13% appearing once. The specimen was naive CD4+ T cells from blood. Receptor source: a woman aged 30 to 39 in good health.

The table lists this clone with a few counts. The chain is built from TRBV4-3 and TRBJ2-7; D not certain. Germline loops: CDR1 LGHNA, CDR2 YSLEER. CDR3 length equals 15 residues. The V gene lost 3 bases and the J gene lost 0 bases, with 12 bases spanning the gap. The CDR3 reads CASSHRGTNSYEQYF. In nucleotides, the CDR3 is TGCGCCAGCAGCCATCGCGGTACAAACTCCTACGAGCAGTACTTC.

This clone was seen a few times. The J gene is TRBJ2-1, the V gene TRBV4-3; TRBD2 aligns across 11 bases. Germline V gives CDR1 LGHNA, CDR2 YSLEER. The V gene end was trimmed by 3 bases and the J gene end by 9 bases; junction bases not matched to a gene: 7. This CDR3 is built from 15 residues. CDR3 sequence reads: CASSQYTSGSFEQFF. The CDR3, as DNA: TGCGCCAGCAGCCAGTATACTAGCGGGAGCTTTGAGCAGTTCTTC.

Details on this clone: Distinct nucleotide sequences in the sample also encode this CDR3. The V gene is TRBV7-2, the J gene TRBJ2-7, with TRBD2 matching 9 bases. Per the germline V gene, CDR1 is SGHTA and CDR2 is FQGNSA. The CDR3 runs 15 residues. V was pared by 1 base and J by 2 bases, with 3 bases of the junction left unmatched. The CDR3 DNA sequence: TGTGCCAGCAGCTTAGGGGCTAGCGGGACCTACGAGCAGTACTTC. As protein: CASSLGASGTYEQYF. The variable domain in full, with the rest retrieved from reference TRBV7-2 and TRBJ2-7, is GAGVSQSPSNKVTEKGKDVELRCDPISGHTALYWYRQSLGQGLEFLIYFQGNSAPDKSGLPSDRFSAERTGGSVSTLTIQRTQQEDSAVYLCASSLGASGTYEQYFGPGTRLTVT.

CDR3 loop: CASSLQGATDTQYF. In DNA, the CDR3 is TGTGCCAGCAGTTTGCAGGGGGCTACAGATACGCAGTATTTT. The chain has TRBV28 and TRBJ2-3; 8 bases fit TRBD1. CDR3 length: 14 residues. Germline CDR1 reads MDHEN; CDR2 reads SYDVKM. Trimming cost V 3 bases and J 3 bases; bases outside gene matches: 2.

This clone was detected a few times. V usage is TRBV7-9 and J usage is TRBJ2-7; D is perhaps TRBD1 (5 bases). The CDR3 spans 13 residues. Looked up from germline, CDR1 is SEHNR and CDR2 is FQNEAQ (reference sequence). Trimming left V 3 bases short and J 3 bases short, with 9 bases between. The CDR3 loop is CASSFGQNYEQYF. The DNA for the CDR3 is TGTGCCAGCAGCTTTGGACAAAACTACGAGCAGTACTTC. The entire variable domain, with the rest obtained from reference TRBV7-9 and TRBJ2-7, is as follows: DTGVSQNPRHKITKRGQNVTFRCDPISEHNRLYWYRQTLGQGPEFLTYFQNEAQLEKSRLLSDRFSAERPKGSFSTLEIQRTEQGDSAMYLCASSFGQNYEQYFGPGTRLTVT.

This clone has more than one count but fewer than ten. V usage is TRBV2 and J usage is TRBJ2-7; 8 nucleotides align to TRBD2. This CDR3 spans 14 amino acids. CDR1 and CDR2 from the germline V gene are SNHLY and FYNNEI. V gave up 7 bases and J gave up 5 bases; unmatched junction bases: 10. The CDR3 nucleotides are TGTGCCAGCAAAGAGACTAGCGTTATCGACGAGCAGTACTTC. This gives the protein CASKETSVIDEQYF.

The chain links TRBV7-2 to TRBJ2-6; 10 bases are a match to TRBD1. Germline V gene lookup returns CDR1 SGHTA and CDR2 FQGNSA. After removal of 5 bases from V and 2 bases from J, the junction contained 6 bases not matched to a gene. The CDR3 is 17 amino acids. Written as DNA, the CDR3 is TGTGCCAGCAGCGGGAGAGGACAGGGGGCTGGGGCCAACGTCCTGACTTTC. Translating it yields CASSGRGQGAGANVLTF. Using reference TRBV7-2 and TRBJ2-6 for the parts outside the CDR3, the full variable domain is GAGVSQSPSNKVTEKGKDVELRCDPISGHTALYWYRQSLGQGLEFLIYFQGNSAPDKSGLPSDRFSAERTGGSVSTLTIQRTQQEDSAVYLCASSGRGQGAGANVLTFGAGSRLTVL.

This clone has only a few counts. The CDR3 DNA sequence: TGTGCCAGCAGCACCCGATCCGGGACAGGGGGCTACGAGCAGTACTTC. It codes for CASSTRSGTGGYEQYF. This sequence joins TRBV7-2 and TRBJ2-7; 11 nucleotides align to TRBD1. Losses at the gene ends were 5 bases for V and 3 bases for J; bases not matched to a gene: 9. From germline, CDR1 is SGHTA and CDR2 FQGNSA. This CDR3 has 16 amino acids. Complete variable domain (other parts from reference TRBV7-2 and TRBJ2-7): GAGVSQSPSNKVTEKGKDVELRCDPISGHTALYWYRQSLGQGLEFLIYFQGNSAPDKSGLPSDRFSAERTGGSVSTLTIQRTQQEDSAVYLCASSTRSGTGGYEQYFGPGTRLTVT.

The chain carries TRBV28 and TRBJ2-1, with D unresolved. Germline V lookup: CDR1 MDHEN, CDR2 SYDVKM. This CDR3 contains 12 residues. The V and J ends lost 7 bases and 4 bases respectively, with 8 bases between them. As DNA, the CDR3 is TGTGCCAGCAATATTCTATACAATGAGCAGTTCTTC. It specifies CASNILYNEQFF.

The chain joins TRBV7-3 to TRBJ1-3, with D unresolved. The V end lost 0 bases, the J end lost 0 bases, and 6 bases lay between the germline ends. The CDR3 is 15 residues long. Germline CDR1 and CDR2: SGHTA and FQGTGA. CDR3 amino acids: CASSLTAFSGNTIYF. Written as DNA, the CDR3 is TGTGCCAGCAGCTTAACAGCGTTCTCTGGAAACACCATATATTTT.

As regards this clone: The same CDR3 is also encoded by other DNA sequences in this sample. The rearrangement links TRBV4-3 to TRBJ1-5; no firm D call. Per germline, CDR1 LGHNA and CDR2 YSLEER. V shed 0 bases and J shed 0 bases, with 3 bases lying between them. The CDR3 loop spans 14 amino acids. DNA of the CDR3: TGCGCCAGCAGCCAAGACAGTAGCAATCAGCCCCAGCATTTT. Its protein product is CASSQDSSNQPQHF.

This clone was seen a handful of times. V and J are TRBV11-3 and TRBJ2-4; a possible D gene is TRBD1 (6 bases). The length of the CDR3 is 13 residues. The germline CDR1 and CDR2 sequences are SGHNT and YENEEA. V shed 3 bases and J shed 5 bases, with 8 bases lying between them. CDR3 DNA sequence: TGTGCCAGCAGCTTGGGACACGAAAACATTCAGTACTTC. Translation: CASSLGHENIQYF.

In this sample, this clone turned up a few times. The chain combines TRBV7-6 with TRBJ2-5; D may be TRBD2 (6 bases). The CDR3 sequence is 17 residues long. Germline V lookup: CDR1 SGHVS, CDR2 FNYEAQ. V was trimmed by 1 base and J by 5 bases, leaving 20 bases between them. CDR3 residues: CASSLGIGGNTEETQYF. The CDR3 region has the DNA TGTGCCAGCAGCTTAGGAATAGGAGGGAATACAGAGGAGACCCAGTACTTC.

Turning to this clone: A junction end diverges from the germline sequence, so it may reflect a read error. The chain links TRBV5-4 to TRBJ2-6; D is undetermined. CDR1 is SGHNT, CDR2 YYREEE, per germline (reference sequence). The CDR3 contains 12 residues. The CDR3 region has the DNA TGTGCCAGCAGCCTCGTGGCCAACATCCTGACTTTC. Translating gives CASSLVANILTF. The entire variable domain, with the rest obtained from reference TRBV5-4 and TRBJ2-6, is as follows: ETGVTQSPTHLIKTRGQQVTLRCSSQSGHNTVSWYQQALGQGPQFIFQYYREEENGRGNFPPRFSGLQFPNYSSELNVNALELDDSALYLCASSLVANILTFGAGSRLTVL.

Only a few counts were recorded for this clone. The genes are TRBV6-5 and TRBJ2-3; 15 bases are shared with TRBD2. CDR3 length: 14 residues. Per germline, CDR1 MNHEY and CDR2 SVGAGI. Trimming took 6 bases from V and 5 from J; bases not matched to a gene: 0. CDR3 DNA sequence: TGTGCCAGCAGGGGACTAGCGGGAGGAGATACGCAGTATTTT. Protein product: CASRGLAGGDTQYF.

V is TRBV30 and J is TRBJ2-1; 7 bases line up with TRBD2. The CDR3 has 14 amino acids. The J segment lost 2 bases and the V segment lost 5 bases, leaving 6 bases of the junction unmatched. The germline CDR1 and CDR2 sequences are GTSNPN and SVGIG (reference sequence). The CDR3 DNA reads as TGTGCCTGGGGGCTAGCGGTCACCTACAATGAGCAGTTCTTC. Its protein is CAWGLAVTYNEQFF.

CDR3 residues: CATARGLLSYEQYF. DNA of the CDR3: TGTGCCACCGCAAGGGGCCTCCTCTCCTACGAGCAGTACTTC. V usage is TRBV6-6 and J usage is TRBJ2-7, with D tentatively TRBD1 (5 bases). Germline V gene data show CDR1 as MNHNY and CDR2 as SVGAGI (reference sequence). This CDR3 is 14 amino acids long. The germline V and J ends were trimmed by 10 bases and 0 bases, with 16 bases remaining between them.

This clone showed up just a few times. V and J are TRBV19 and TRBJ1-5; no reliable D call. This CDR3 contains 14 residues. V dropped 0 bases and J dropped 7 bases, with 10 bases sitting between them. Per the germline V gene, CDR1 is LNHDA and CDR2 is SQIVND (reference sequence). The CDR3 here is CASSIEPSQQPQHF. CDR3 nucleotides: TGTGCCAGTAGTATAGAGCCGTCTCAGCAGCCCCAGCATTTT.

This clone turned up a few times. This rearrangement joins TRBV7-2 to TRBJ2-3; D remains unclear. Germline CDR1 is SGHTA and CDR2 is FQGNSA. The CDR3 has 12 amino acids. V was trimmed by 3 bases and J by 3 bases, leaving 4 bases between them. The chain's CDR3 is CASSLLTDTQYF. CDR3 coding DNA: TGTGCCAGCAGCTTGTTAACAGATACGCAGTATTTT.

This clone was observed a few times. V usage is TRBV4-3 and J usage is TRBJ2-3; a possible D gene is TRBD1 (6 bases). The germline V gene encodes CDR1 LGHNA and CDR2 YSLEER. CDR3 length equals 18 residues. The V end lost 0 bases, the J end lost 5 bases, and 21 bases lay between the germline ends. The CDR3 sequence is CASSQDNLEQGSVDTQYF. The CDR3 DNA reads TGCGCCAGCAGCCAAGATAATTTGGAACAGGGCTCGGTAGATACGCAGTATTTT.

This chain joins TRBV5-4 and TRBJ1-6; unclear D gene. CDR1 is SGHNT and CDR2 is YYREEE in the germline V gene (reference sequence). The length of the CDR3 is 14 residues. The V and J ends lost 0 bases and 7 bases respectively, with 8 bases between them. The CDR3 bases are TGTGCCAGCAGCTTGGAGGGAGGGAATTCACCCCTCCACTTT. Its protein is CASSLEGGNSPLHF.

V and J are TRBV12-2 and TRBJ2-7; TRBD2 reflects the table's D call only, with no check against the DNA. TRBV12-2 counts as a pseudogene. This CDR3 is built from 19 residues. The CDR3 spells CASRLAHLTSGSPSYEQYF. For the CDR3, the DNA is TGTGCAAGTCGCTTAGCGCATTTAACTAGCGGGAGCCCTTCCTACGAGCAGTACTTC.

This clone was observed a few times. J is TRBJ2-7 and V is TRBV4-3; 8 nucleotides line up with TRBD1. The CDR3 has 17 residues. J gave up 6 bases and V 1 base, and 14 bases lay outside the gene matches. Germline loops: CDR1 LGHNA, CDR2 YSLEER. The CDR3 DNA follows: TGCGCCAGCAGCCAAGTCCACAGGGGGTATGCTTTAGGCGAGCAGTACTTC. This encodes CASSQVHRGYALGEQYF.

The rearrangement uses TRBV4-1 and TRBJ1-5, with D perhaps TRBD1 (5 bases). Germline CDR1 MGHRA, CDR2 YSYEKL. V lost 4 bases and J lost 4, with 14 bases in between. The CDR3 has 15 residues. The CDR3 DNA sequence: TGCGCCAGCAGCCGCGGGACCGGAATAAATCAGCCCCAGCATTTT. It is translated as CASSRGTGINQPQHF.

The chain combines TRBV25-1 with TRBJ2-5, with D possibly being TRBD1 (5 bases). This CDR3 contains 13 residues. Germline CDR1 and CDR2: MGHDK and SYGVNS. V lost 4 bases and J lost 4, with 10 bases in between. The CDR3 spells CASSARTPETQYF. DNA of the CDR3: TGTGCCAGCAGTGCCCGGACACCAGAGACCCAGTACTTC.

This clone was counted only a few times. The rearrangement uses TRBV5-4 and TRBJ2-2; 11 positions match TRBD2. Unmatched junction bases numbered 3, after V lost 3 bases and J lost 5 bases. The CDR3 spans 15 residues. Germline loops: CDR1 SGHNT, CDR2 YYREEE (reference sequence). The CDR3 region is CASSSRLAGTGELFF. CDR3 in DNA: TGTGCCAGCAGCTCCCGACTAGCGGGGACCGGGGAGCTGTTTTTT.

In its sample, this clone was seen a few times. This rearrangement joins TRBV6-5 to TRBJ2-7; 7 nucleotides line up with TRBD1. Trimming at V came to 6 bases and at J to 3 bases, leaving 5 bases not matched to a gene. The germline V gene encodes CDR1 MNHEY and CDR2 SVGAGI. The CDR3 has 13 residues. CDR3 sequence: CASRPGQSYEQYF. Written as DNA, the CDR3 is TGTGCCAGCAGGCCGGGACAGAGCTACGAGCAGTACTTC.

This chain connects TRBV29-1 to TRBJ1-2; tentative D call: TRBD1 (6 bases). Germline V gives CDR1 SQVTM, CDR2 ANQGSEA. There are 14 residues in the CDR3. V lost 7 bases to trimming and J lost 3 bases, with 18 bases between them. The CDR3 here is CSGRRGGADYGYTF. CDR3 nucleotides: TGCAGCGGCAGAAGGGGGGGCGCGGACTATGGCTACACCTTC.

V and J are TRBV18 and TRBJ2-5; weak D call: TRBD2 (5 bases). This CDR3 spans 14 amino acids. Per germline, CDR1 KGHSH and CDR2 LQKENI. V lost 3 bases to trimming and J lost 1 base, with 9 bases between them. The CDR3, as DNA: TGTGCCAGCTCACCTAGCGAGCCCCAAGAGACCCAGTACTTC. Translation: CASSPSEPQETQYF.